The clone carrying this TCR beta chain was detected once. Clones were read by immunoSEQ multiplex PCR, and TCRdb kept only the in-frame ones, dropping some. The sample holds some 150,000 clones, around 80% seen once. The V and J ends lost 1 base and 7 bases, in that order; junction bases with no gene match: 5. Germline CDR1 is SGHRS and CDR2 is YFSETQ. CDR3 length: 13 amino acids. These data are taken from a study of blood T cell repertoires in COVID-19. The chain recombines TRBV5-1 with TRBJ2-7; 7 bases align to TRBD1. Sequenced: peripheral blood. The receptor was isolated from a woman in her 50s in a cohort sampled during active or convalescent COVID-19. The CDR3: CASSLFRGIEQYF. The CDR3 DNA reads TGCGCCAGCAGCTTGTTCAGGGGGATTGAGCAGTACTTC.